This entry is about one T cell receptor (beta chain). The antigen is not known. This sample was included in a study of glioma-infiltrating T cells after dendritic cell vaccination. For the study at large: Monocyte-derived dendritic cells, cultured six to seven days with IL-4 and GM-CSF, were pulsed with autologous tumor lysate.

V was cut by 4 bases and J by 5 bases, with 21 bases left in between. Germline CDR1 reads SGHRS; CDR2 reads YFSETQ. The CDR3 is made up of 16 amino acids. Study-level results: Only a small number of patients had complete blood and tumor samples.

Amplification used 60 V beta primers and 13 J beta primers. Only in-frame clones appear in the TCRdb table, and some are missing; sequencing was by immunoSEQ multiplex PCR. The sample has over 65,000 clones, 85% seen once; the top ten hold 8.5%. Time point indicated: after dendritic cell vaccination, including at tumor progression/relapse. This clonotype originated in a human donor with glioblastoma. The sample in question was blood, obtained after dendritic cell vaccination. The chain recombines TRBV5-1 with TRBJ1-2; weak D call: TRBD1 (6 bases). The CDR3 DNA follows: TGCGCCAGCAGCGAGGTTTCAGGGGCGAGGATGTATGGCTACACCTTC. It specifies CASSEVSGARMYGYTF.